This TCR beta chain was recovered during a study of CD8+ T cells in alopecia areata. Findings and caveats of the study: Clonality in lesional scalp, especially alopecia totalis/universalis, exceeded that of normal scalp. Patients shared TCRs less clearly than mice did, possibly owing to HLA.

The J segment lost 4 bases and the V segment lost 1 base, leaving 3 bases of the junction unmatched. Germline V gene lookup returns CDR1 GTSNPN and CDR2 SVGIG (reference sequence). The CDR3 consists of 15 residues. Following RNA extraction, reverse transcription yielded cDNA that acted as the sequencing template. TCRdb's table, derived via immunoSEQ multiplex PCR, lists solely in-frame clones and lacks some. The repertoire holds 130,000 or so clones, with approximately 47% as singletons. In regard to this clone: Antigen: not known.

The sequencing input was NKG2D-low CD8+ T cells sorted from blood. The TCR sequence derives from a human donor with alopecia areata. The chain is built from TRBV30 and TRBJ2-3; 12 bases are shared with TRBD2. The CDR3 DNA reads TGTGCCTGGAGTGGGACTAGCGGGGCGTCAGATACGCAGTATTTT. Translated, it gives CAWSGTSGASDTQYF.